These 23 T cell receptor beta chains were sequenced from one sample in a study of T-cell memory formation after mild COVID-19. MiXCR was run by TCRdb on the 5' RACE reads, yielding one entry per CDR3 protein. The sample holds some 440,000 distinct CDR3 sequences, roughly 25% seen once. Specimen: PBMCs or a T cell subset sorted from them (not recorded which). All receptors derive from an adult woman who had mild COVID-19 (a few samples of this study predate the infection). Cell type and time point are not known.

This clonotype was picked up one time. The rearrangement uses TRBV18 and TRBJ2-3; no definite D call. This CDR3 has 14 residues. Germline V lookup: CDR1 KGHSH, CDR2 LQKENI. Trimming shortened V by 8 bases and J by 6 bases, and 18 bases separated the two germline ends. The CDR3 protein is CASLPGKASDTQYF. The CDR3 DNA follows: TGTGCCAGCCTCCCTGGAAAAGCTTCCGATACGCAGTATTTT.

This CDR3 is CASSLVPGMGEQYF. The CDR3 coding sequence is TGCGCCAGCAGCTTGGTCCCAGGGATGGGGGAGCAGTACTTC. V is TRBV5-1 and J is TRBJ2-7; weak D call: TRBD1 (5 bases). Between the trimmed V and J ends, which lost 0 bases and 7 bases, there was a span of 14 bases. Germline values: CDR1 SGHRS, CDR2 YFSETQ. The CDR3 totals 14 residues.

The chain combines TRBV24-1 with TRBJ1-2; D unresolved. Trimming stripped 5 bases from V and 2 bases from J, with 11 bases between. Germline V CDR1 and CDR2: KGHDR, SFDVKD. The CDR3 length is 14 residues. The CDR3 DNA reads TGTGCCACCAGTGCCTGGCCACGGAACTATGGCTACACCTTC. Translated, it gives CATSAWPRNYGYTF.

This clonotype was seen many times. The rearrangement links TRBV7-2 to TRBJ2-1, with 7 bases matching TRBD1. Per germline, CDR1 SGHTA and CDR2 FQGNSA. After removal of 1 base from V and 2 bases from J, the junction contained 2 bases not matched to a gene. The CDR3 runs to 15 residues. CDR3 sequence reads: CASSLGQGTYNEQFF. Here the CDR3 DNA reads TGTGCCAGCAGCTTAGGACAGGGAACCTACAATGAGCAGTTCTTC. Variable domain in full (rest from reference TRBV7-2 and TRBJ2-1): GAGVSQSPSNKVTEKGKDVELRCDPISGHTALYWYRQSLGQGLEFLIYFQGNSAPDKSGLPSDRFSAERTGGSVSTLTIQRTQQEDSAVYLCASSLGQGTYNEQFFGPGTRLTVL.

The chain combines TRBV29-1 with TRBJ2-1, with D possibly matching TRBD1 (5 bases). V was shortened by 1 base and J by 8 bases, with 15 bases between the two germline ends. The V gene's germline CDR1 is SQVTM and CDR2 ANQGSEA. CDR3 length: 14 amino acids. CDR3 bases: TGCAGCGTTGAAGTAGGACACCTCAGGGATGAGCAGTTCTTC. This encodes CSVEVGHLRDEQFF.

The CDR3 region has the DNA TGTGCCAGCAGTCCTCCCGGGACAGCCTACAATGAGCAGTTCTTC. As protein: CASSPPGTAYNEQFF. J is TRBJ2-1 and V is TRBV12-3 or TRBV12-4; 7 positions agree with TRBD1. V shed 5 bases and J 2 bases; nucleotides not matched to a gene: 6. The CDR3 has 15 residues.

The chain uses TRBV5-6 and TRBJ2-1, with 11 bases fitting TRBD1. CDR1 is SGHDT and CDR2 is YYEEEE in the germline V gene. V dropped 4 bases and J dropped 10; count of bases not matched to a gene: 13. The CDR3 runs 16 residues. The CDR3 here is CASSPTLGQGAREQFF. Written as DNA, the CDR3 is TGTGCCAGCAGCCCAACTCTAGGACAGGGGGCAAGGGAGCAGTTCTTC.

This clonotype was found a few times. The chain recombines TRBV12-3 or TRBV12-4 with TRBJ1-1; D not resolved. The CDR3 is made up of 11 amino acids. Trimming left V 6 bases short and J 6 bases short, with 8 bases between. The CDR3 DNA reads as TGTGCCAGCAGCCACCTCGCTGAAGCTTTCTTT. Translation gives CASSHLAEAFF.

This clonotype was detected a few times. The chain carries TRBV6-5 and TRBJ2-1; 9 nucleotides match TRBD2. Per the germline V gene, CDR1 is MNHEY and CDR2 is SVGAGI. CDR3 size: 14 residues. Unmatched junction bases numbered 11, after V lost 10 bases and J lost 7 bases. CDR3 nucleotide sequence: TGTGCCACCCTAGGACTAGCGAGGAATAATGAGCAGTTCTTC. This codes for CATLGLARNNEQFF.

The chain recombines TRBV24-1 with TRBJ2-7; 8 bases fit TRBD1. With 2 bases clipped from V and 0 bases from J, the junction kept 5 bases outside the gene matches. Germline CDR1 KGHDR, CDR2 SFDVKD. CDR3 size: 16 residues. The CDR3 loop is CATSDSRTGPSYEQYF. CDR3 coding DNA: TGTGCCACCAGTGATTCCCGGACAGGGCCCTCCTACGAGCAGTACTTC.

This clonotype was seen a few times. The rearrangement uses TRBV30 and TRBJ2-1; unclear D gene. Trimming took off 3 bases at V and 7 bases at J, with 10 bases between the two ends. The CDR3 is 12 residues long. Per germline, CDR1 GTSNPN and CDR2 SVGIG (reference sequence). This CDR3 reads CAWSQVPNEQFF. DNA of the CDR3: TGTGCCTGGAGCCAAGTACCGAATGAGCAGTTCTTC.

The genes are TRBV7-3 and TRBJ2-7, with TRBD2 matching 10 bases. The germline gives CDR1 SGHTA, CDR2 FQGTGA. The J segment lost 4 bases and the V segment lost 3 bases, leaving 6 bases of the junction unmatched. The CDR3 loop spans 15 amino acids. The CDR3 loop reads CASSLASGSMYEQYF. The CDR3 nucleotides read TGTGCCAGCAGCTTGGCTAGCGGGAGTATGTACGAGCAGTACTTC.

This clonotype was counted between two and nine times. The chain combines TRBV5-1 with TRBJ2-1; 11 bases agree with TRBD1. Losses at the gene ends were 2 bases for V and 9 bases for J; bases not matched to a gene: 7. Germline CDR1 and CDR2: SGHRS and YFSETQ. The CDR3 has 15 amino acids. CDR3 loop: CASSFGTGGIREQFF. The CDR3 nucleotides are TGCGCCAGCAGCTTTGGGACAGGGGGGATTCGTGAGCAGTTCTTC.

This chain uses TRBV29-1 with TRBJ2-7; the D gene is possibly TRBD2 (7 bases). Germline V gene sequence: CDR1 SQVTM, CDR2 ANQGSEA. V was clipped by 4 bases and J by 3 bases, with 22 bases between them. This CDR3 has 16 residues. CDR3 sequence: CSVGGGGWQGHYEQYF. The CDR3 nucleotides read TGCAGCGTTGGGGGGGGAGGTTGGCAGGGGCACTACGAGCAGTACTTC.

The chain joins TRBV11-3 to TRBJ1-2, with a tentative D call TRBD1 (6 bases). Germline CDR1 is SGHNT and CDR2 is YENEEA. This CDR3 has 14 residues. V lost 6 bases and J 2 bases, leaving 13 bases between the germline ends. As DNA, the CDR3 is TGTGCCAGCAGTCCCCGACAGGTCAACTATGGCTACACCTTC. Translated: CASSPRQVNYGYTF.

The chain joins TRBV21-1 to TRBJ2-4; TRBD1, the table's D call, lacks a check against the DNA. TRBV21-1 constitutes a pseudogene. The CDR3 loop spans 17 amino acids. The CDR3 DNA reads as TGTGCCAGCAGCATGGGGGACAGGAGGAATGGCAAAAACATTCAGTACTTC. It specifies CASSMGDRRNGKNIQYF.

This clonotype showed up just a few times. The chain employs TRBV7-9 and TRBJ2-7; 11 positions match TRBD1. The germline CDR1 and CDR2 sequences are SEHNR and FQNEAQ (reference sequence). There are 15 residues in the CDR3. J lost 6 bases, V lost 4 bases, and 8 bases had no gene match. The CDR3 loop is CASSSLDRGRGEQYF. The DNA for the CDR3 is TGTGCCAGCAGCTCCCTGGACAGGGGGCGAGGCGAGCAGTACTTC. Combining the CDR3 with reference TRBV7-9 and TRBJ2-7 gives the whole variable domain DTGVSQNPRHKITKRGQNVTFRCDPISEHNRLYWYRQTLGQGPEFLTYFQNEAQLEKSRLLSDRFSAERPKGSFSTLEIQRTEQGDSAMYLCASSSLDRGRGEQYFGPGTRLTVT.

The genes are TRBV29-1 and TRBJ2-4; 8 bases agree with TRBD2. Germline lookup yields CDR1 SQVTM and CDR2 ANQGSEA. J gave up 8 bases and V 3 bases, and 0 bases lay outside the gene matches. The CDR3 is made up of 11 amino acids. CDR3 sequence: CSVDSGDIQYF. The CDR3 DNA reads TGCAGCGTTGATAGCGGGGACATTCAGTACTTC.

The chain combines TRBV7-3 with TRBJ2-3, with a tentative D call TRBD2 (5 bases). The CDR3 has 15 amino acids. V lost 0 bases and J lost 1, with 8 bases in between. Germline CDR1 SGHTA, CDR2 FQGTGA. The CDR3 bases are TGTGCCAGCAGCTTAACAGCACTAGGCACAGATACGCAGTATTTT. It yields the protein CASSLTALGTDTQYF.

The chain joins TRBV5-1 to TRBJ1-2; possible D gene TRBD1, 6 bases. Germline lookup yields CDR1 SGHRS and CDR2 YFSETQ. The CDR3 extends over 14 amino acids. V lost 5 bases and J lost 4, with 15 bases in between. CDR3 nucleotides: TGCGCCAGCAGTTATGACAGGACCACCTATGGCTACACCTTC. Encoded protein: CASSYDRTTYGYTF.

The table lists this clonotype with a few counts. The CDR3 sequence: CASSPNIRTSGWANEQFF. The CDR3, as DNA: TGCGCCAGCAGCCCCAACATTCGTACTAGCGGGTGGGCCAATGAGCAGTTCTTC. J is TRBJ2-1 and V is TRBV5-1; 9 nucleotides match TRBD2. Germline lookup yields CDR1 SGHRS and CDR2 YFSETQ. This CDR3 contains 18 residues. Losses at the gene ends were 4 bases for V and 6 bases for J; bases not matched to a gene: 17.

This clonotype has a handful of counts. The DNA of the CDR3 is TGCGCCAGCAGCTACGGGACAAACTCCTACAATGAGCAGTTCTTC. It codes for CASSYGTNSYNEQFF. The V call is TRBV5-1, the J call TRBJ2-1, with TRBD1 as a possible D gene (6 bases). Germline CDR1 is SGHRS and CDR2 is YFSETQ. V shed 3 bases and J shed 0 bases, with 10 bases lying between them. CDR3 length: 15 amino acids. Full variable domain (rest looked up from reference TRBV5-1 and TRBJ2-1): KAGVTQTPRYLIKTRGQQVTLSCSPISGHRSVSWYQQTPGQGLQFLFEYFSETQRNKGNFPGRFSGRQFSNSRSEMNVSTLELGDSALYLCASSYGTNSYNEQFFGPGTRLTVL.

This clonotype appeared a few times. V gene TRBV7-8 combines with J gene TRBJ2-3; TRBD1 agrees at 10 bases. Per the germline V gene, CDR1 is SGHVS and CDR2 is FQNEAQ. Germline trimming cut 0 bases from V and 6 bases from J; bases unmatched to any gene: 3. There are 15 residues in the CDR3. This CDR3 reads CASSLAGTGVDTQYF. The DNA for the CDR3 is TGTGCCAGCAGCTTAGCCGGGACAGGGGTGGATACGCAGTATTTT.